A selection of T cell receptor beta chains follows, all from one sample in a study of T cell responses to AZD1222 COVID-19 vaccine. The method was immunoSEQ multiplex PCR; TCRdb's version includes in-frame clones alone and lacks a portion of them. The sample includes more than 100,000 clones, about 90% of them seen just once. The sequenced sample was peripheral blood, obtained on day 0 of AZD1222 vaccination. These receptors were obtained from an adult in good health. Both conserved end residues are part of each CDR3. A D gene is named only where the DNA matches it firmly.

V gene,D gene,J gene,CDR3 protein
TRBV6-5,TRBD1,TRBJ1-1,CASSYEGGAEAFF
TRBV24-1,-,TRBJ2-5,CATSHSQETQYF
TRBV28,TRBD1,TRBJ1-2,CASSLWATGNYGYTF
TRBV5-6,-,TRBJ1-1,CASSTGRDTEAFF
TRBV4-1,-,TRBJ2-7,CASSQGRGQRPYEQYF
TRBV14,-,TRBJ1-1,CASSRKAGINTEAFF
TRBV5-6,-,TRBJ1-3,CASSLVQGRNTIYF
TRBV2,-,TRBJ1-4,CASIAGTNEKLFF
TRBV7-8,-,TRBJ1-4,CASSPPDSLGKLFF
TRBV29-1,-,TRBJ1-5,CSVEDPGGPQHF
TRBV27,-,TRBJ1-1,CASSFVRAPEAFF
TRBV14,-,TRBJ1-4,CASYSPVGNEKLFF
TRBV21-1,-,TRBJ1-1,CASSKEQGRDTEAFF
TRBV15,TRBD2,TRBJ2-3,CATSREGLAGSTDTQYF
TRBV7-3,-,TRBJ2-3,CASSLNPVSTDTQYF
TRBV9,-,TRBJ1-5,CASSVDVDQPQHF
TRBV5-5,-,TRBJ2-7,CASSFGGTDAEQYF
TRBV18,TRBD1,TRBJ2-3,CASSHGTDRSTDTQYF
TRBV30,-,TRBJ1-4,CAWGRGALTEKLFF
TRBV6-5,-,TRBJ2-1,CATGWYNEQFF
TRBV7-9,-,TRBJ2-1,CASSPPGVNEQFF
TRBV11-2,-,TRBJ2-5,CASSPVQGTETQYF
TRBV6-5,TRBD1,TRBJ1-2,CASSPDRGLYGYTF
TRBV28,-,TRBJ1-1,CAIHGGRDTEAFF
TRBV19,-,TRBJ2-2,CASTEGQNTGELFF
TRBV5-6,-,TRBJ1-4,CASSAITLGKLFF
TRBV6-5,TRBD2,TRBJ2-1,CASTTSGSSDEQFF
TRBV14,-,TRBJ1-1,CASSQDENTEAFF
TRBV7-9,-,TRBJ1-1,CASSLGANTEAFF
TRBV14,TRBD2,TRBJ2-2,CASSQVTLAGAGTGELFF
TRBV11-2,-,TRBJ2-7,CASSLSTSYEQYF
TRBV9,TRBD1,TRBJ2-7,CASSVSGTGPYEQYF
TRBV6-1,-,TRBJ1-1,CASSERGIAEAFF
TRBV13,-,TRBJ1-3,CASSSTEAGNTIYF
TRBV5-1,-,TRBJ1-5,CASSLNTDQPQHF
TRBV27,TRBD2,TRBJ2-1,CASSSNPGLASSEQFF
TRBV5-1,-,TRBJ1-2,CASSLFQGKTGYTF
TRBV5-1,-,TRBJ1-4,CASSLGRATNEKLFF
TRBV3-1/TRBV3-2,TRBD2,TRBJ2-3,CASGDGGGITDTQYF
TRBV7-9,-,TRBJ1-4,CASTDSEDEKLFF
TRBV29-1,TRBD1,TRBJ1-1,CSVDGTGNTEAFF
TRBV5-1,-,TRBJ1-3,CASRDNSNTIYF
TRBV3-1/TRBV3-2,-,TRBJ2-1,CASSPQYNEQFF
TRBV11-2,TRBD1,TRBJ1-4,CASSSQTGGEELFF
TRBV18,TRBD2,TRBJ2-7,CASSGGSSTYEQYF
TRBV29-1,TRBD2,TRBJ2-2,CSVERTSVAGELFF
TRBV29-1,-,TRBJ2-2,CSVTGGSNTGELFF
TRBV19,TRBD1,TRBJ1-3,CASSIGQGAFGNTIYF
TRBV3-1/TRBV3-2,-,TRBJ1-1,CASSQDRHTEAFF
TRBV29-1,-,TRBJ1-1,CSVRGLNTEAFF
TRBV19,-,TRBJ1-1,CASSMSAEAFF
TRBV7-9,TRBD1,TRBJ1-1,CASTPQGGFTEAFF
TRBV12-3/TRBV12-4,-,TRBJ1-2,CASSFSGNGYTF
TRBV27,TRBD1,TRBJ2-6,CASRKGTASGANVLTF
TRBV5-8,-,TRBJ2-7,CASSPEAAEEPYEQYF